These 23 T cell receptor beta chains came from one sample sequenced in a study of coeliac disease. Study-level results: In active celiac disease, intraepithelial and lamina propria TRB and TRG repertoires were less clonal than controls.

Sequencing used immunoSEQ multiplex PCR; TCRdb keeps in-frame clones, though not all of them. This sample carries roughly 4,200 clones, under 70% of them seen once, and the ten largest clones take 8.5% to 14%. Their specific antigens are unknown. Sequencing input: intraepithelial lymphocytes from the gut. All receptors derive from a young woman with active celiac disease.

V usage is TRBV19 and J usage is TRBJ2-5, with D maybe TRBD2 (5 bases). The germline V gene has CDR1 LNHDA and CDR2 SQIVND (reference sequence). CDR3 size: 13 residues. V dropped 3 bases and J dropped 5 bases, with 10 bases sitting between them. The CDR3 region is CASSIFRGETQYF. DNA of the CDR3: TGTGCCAGTAGTATTTTCCGAGGGGAGACCCAGTACTTC.

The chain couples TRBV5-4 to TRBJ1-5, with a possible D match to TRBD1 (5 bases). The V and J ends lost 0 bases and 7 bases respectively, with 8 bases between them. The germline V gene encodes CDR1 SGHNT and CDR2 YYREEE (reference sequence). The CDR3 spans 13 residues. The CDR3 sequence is CASSLGGGQPQHF. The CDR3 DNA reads TGTGCCAGCAGCTTGGGTGGGGGGCAGCCCCAGCATTTT.

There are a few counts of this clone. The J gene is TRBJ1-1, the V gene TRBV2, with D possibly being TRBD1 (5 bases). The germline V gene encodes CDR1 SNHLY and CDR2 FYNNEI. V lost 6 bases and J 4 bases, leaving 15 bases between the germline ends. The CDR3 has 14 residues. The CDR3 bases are TGTGCCAGCAGGGCACTCAGGGATGGCACTGAAGCTTTCTTT. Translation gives CASRALRDGTEAFF.

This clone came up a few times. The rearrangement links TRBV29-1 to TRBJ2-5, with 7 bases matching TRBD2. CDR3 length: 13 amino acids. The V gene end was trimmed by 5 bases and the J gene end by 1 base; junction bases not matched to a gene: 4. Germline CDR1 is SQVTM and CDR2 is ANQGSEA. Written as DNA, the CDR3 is TGCAGCGTTCCCGGGACTACCCAAGAGACCCAGTACTTC. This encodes CSVPGTTQETQYF.

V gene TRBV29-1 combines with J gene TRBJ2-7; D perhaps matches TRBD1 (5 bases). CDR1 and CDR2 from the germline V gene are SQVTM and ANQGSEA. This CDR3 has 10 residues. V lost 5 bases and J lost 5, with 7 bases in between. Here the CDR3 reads CSVLGDEQYF. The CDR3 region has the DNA TGCAGCGTTTTAGGGGACGAGCAGTACTTC.

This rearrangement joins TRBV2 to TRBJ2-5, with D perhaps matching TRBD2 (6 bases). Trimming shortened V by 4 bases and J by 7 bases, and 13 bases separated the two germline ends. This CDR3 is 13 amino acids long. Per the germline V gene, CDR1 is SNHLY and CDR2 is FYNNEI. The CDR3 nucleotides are TGTGCCAGCAGTGGGGAGGCCCGGGCGACCCAGTACTTC. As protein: CASSGEARATQYF.

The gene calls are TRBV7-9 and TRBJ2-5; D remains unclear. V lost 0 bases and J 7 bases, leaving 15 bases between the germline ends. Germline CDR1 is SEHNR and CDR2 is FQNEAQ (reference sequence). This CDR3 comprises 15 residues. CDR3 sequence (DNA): TGTGCCAGCAGCTTAGCGCCCGAGGATACCCTGACCCAGTACTTC. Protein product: CASSLAPEDTLTQYF.

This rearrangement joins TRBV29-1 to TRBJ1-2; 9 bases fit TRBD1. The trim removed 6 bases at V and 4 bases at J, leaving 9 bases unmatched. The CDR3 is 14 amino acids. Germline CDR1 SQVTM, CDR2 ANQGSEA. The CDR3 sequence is CSVRQQGAGYGYTF. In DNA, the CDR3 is TGCAGCGTACGTCAACAGGGGGCGGGCTATGGCTACACCTTC. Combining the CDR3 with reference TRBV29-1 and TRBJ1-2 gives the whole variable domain SAVISQKPSRDICQRGTSLTIQCQVDSQVTMMFWYRQQPGQSLTLIATANQGSEATYESGFVIDKFPISRPNLTFSTLTVSNMSPEDSSIYLCSVRQQGAGYGYTFGSGTRLTVV.

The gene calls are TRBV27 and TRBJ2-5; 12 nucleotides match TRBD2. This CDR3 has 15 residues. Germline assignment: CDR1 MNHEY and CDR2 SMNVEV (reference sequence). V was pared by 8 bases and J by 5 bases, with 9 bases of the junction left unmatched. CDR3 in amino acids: CASSPSGGAAETQYF. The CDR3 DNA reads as TGTGCCAGCTCCCCTAGCGGGGGGGCGGCGGAGACCCAGTACTTC.

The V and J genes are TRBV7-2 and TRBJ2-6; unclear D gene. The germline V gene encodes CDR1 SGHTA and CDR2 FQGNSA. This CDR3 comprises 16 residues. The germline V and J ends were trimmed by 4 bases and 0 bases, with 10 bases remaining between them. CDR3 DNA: TGTGCCAGCAGCTCGAGGTGGTACTCTGGGGCCAACGTCCTGACTTTC. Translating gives CASSSRWYSGANVLTF.

The chain's CDR3 is CASSLDGPGQATPTEAFF. CDR3 DNA: TGTGCCAGCAGCTTAGACGGGCCGGGACAGGCTACCCCCACTGAAGCTTTCTTT. The V gene is TRBV11-2, the J gene TRBJ1-1; 8 nucleotides line up with TRBD1. CDR1 and CDR2 (germline): SGHAT, FQNNGV. This CDR3 is built from 18 residues. Germline trimming cut 0 bases from V and 4 bases from J; bases unmatched to any gene: 13.

CDR3 residues: CATSREGGSHYGYTF. In DNA form, the CDR3 reads TGTGCCACCAGCAGAGAGGGGGGGTCCCACTATGGCTACACCTTC. The rearrangement uses TRBV15 and TRBJ1-2; TRBD1 might be the D (5 bases). CDR3 length equals 15 residues. Germline V gene lookup returns CDR1 LNHNV and CDR2 YYDKDF (reference sequence). Trimming cost V 0 bases and J 3 bases, with 11 bases left between them. Complete variable domain (other parts from reference TRBV15 and TRBJ1-2): DAMVIQNPRYQVTQFGKPVTLSCSQTLNHNVMYWYQQKSSQAPKLLFHYYDKDFNNEADTPDNFQSRRPNTSFCFLDIRSPGLGDTAMYLCATSREGGSHYGYTFGSGTRLTVV.

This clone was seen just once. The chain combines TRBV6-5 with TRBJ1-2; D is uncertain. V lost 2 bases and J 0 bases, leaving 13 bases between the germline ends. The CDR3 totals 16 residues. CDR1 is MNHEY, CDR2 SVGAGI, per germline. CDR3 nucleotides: TGTGCCAGCAGTTACGGAGGTGGAGGACCTAACTATGGCTACACCTTC. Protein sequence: CASSYGGGGPNYGYTF.

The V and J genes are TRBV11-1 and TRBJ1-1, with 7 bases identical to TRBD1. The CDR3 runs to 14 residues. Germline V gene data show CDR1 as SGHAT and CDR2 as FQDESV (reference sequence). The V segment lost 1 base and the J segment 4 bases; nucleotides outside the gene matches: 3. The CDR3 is CASSLGRGSTEAFF. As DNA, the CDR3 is TGTGCCAGCAGCTTAGGCAGGGGGAGCACTGAAGCTTTCTTT.

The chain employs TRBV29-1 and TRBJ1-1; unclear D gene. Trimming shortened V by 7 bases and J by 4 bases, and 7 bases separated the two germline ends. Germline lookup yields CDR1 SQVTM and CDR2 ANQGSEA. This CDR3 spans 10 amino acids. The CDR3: CSASVTEAFF. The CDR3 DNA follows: TGCAGCGCCTCTGTCACTGAAGCTTTCTTT.

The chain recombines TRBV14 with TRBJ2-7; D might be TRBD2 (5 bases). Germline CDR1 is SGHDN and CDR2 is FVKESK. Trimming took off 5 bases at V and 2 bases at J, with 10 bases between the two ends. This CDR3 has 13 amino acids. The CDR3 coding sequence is TGTGCCAGCAGCAGGAGGTGGGCCTACGAGCAGTACTTC. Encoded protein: CASSRRWAYEQYF.

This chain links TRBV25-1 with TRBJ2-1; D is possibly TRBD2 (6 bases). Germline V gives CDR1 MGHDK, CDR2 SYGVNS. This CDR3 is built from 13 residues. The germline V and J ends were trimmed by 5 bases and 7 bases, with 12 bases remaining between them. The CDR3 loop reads CASSHGAGNEQFF. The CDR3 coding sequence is TGTGCCAGCAGTCATGGGGCGGGAAATGAGCAGTTCTTC.

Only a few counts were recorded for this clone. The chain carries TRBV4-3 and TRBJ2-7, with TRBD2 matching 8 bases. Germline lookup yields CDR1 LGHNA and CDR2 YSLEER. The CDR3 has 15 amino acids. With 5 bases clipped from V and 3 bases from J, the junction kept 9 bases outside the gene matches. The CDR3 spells CASSYTTGGDYEQYF. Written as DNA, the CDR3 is TGCGCCAGCAGCTATACAACCGGGGGGGACTACGAGCAGTACTTC.

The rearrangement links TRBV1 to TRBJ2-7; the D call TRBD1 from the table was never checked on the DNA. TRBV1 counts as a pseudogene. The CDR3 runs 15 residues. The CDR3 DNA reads TGCACCAGCAGCCAAGATGGACAGGAGTCCTACGAGCAGTACTTC. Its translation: CTSSQDGQESYEQYF.

CDR3 in DNA: TGTGCCAGCAGCCTCGGGGTGTTCGGTGATAGCACAGATACGCAGTATTTT. This sequence encodes CASSLGVFGDSTDTQYF. The V call is TRBV11-2, the J call TRBJ2-3, with a weak D call TRBD2 (5 bases). Trimming shortened V by 5 bases and J by 0 bases, and 18 bases separated the two germline ends. This CDR3 region has 17 residues. Germline V gene data show CDR1 as SGHAT and CDR2 as FQNNGV.

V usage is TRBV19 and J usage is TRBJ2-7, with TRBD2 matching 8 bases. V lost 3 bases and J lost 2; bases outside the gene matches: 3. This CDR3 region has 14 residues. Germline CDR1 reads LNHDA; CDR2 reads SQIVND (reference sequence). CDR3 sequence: CASSMYGRAYEQYF. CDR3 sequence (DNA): TGTGCCAGTAGTATGTACGGGAGGGCCTACGAGCAGTACTTC.

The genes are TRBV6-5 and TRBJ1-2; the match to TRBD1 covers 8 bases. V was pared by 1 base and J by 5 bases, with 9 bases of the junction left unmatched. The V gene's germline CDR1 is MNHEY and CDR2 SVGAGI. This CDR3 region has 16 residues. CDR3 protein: CASSYLPGQGWYGYTF. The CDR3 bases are TGTGCCAGCAGTTACTTACCCGGACAGGGCTGGTATGGCTACACCTTC.

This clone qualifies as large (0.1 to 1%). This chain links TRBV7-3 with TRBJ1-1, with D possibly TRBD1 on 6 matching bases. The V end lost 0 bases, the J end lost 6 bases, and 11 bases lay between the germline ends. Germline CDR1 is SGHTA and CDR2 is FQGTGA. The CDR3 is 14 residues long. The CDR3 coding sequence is TGTGCCAGCAGCTTAACAGGGGGGGCTTCTGAAGCTTTCTTT. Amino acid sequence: CASSLTGGASEAFF.